This section outlines one T cell receptor (beta chain) sequence together with its context. The clone's antigen remains unknown. Base qualities are missing; no much larger clone stands one base away. Taken with the paper, the label for treatment or condition translates to: roughly ten-day PBMC culture with coronavirus spike peptide pools or control peptides (ViraFEST assay). The ViraFEST assay was used in the study, in which antigen-specific T cells were expanded with peptide pools and expanded clonotypes were subsequently identified by TCR sequencing. Positive SARS-CoV-2 PCR tests in the convalescent patients dated from March to December 2020, before Alpha, Beta and Delta variants emerged in the United States. Under 2.5 million PBMCs per well were cultured in IMDM with approximately 5.2% human AB serum and roughly 10 IU/ml IL-2, plus 10 ug/ml peptide pools. Half of the culture medium was replaced with fresh IL-2-containing medium on days 3 and 7. CD4+ T cells were isolated after around 9 days of culture through negative selection using the EasySep CD4+ T cell isolation kit. Ficoll-Paque Plus gradient centrifugation was used to isolate PBMCs from whole blood, and the isolated PBMCs were then either used fresh or cryopreserved at -140C. Triplicate wells were generally used for each culture condition.

This specimen comes from a study of vaccination and CD4 T cells after COVID-19 (dated by TCRdb to the early 2020s). Turning to the overall study: Convalescent patients had a positive SARS-CoV-2 result on nasal swab PCR, and of these patients, several had mild disease and one had severe disease. Participants got two doses of the Pfizer-BioNTech BNT162b2 vaccine (n=8) or two doses of the Moderna mRNA-1273 vaccine (n=2). In control cultures, a CEFX viral epitope pool was used as positive control, an HIV-1 Nef peptide pool was used as negative control, or no peptide was added. Culture stimuli were overlapping spike peptide pools from SARS-CoV-2 and from the common cold coronaviruses HCoV-NL63, HCoV-OC43 and HCoV-229E. Post-COVID blood samples from convalescent patients were collected a median of roughly 100 days after diagnosis, with a range of roughly 35 to 180 days. In the convalescent cohort there were six males and four females, among whom were two Hispanic individuals, seven Caucasians, two Asians and one multiracial person. The spike-specific CD4+ TCR repertoire was compared before and after mRNA vaccination in over nine COVID-19 convalescent patients and a handful of infection-naive healthy vaccine recipients. Post-vaccine blood samples were obtained a median of around 74 days after the second vaccine dose, with a range of about 13 to 241 days. General conclusions and limits of the study: The number of convalescent patients in the study was relatively small, and the study did not examine early timepoints following natural infection. Of the vaccine-specific clones in convalescent patients, 304 of 307, or nearly all, reacted only to SARS-CoV-2 spike and did not cross-react with common cold coronaviruses. An increase in the median number of SARS-CoV-2-reactive clonotypes from 20 to 25 after infection to some 38 after vaccination was observed, but the change was not found to be significant. Among convalescent patients, a median around 89% of the SARS-CoV-2-reactive clones seen after vaccination appeared only after vaccination, which suggests priming specific to the vaccine.

Based on the germline V gene, the CDR1 and CDR2 sequences are SGHTS and YDEGEE. At the junction V is shortened by 3 bases and J by 5 bases; bases outside the gene matches: 11. The CDR3 goes from the cysteine to the phenylalanine over 16 residues. The DNA shown is the 48-base CDR3, in frame from base 1. Library creation used PCR. TCR sequencing of DNA from cultured CD4+ T cells used the Oncomine TCR Beta short-read assay at the Johns Hopkins FTIC core. The QIAamp micro DNA kit was used to extract genomic DNA from the cultured CD4+ T cells. Oncomine TCR Beta libraries from cultured CD4+ T cells were pooled using unique dual indexes and sequenced on an Illumina iSeq 100. The authors processed their data as follows. Non-productive sequences were filtered out, and CDR3s that did not start with C, did not end with F or W, or were shorter than 7 amino acids were discarded. The MANAFEST web application was used to identify antigen-specific clonotypes by comparing peptide-stimulated wells against reference wells and other culture wells. To be called positive, a clone needed an FDR below 0.05, an odds ratio above 5, and a productive frequency above 0.1% in at least two of three replicate wells. A clonotype was classed as cross-reactive if the clonotype showed significant expansion both in SARS-CoV-2 spike wells and in at least one common cold coronavirus spike condition. Using R version 3.6.1, CDR3 homology was evaluated through Levenshtein distances (stringdist) along with unrooted phylogenetic trees (ape). TCRdb reran the public reads through fastp at Q25 and MiXCR, keeping productive beta chains. Every entry covers one CDR3 protein and lists the most common genes and DNA from its rows. TCRdb assigned the V and J calls; the authors' analysis was not used. This sample comprises about 20,000 distinct CDR3 sequences, 52% of them detected only once. The top ten hold nearly 7.5% of the sample.

Sequenced: CD4+ T cells from blood, cultured in vitro. The receptor's source is a human donor who had recovered from COVID-19. The sequence links TRBV5-8 to TRBJ2-5, and TRBD2 matches 9 of the central bases. The nucleotides are TGTGCCAGCAGCTCCACCGTAGCGGGAGCGATGGAGACCCAGTACTTC. Its coded protein is CASSSTVAGAMETQYF.